This TCR beta chain was profiled in a study of T cell responses to AZD1222 COVID-19 vaccine. CDR1 and CDR2 (germline): MNHEY, SVGEGT. The CDR3 has 12 amino acids. Trimming pared 6 bases from V and 10 bases from J, leaving 16 bases between. Method: immunoSEQ multiplex PCR; TCRdb's copy keeps in-frame clones and lacks some. Of some 100,000 clones listed, approximately 90% are singletons. The V gene is TRBV6-2 or TRBV6-3, the J gene TRBJ2-7; D remains unclear. The material sequenced was peripheral blood, taken on day 0 of AZD1222 vaccination. This clonotype was sampled from an adult in good health. The CDR3 sequence is CASSFPGLVQYF. The CDR3, as DNA: TGTGCCAGCAGCTTCCCTGGGCTCGTTCAGTACTTC.